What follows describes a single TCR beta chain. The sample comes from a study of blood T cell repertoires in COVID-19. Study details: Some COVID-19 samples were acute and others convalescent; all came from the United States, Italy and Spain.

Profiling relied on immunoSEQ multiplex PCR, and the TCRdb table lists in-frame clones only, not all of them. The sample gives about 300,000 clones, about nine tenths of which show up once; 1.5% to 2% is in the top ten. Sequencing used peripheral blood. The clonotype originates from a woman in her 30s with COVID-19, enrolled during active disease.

In DNA form, the CDR3 reads TGCAGCGTTGGACAGATAAATCAGCCCCAGCATTTT. Amino acids: CSVGQINQPQHF. V and J are TRBV29-1 and TRBJ1-5; D is perhaps TRBD1 (5 bases). The CDR3 runs 12 residues. Trimming left V 4 bases short and J 4 bases short, with 8 bases between. Germline V gene sequence: CDR1 SQVTM, CDR2 ANQGSEA.